The 21 T cell receptor beta chains presented below share a single source sample, sequenced in a study of cytotoxic CD8 clonotypes in ibrutinib-treated CLL. This table comes from immunoSEQ multiplex PCR, and its TCRdb copy is limited to in-frame clones, with some not included. Seen here are 120,000 to 150,000 clones, 77% observed once, and the top ten hold around a quarter. The sequenced sample was PBMCs, obtained after 12 months of ibrutinib treatment. These receptors all come from a human donor with chronic lymphocytic leukemia.

The chain has TRBV12-5 and TRBJ2-7; D remains ambiguous. CDR1 is LGHNT, CDR2 FRNRAP, per germline. The V gene lost 9 bases and the J gene lost 5 bases, with 14 bases spanning the gap. The CDR3 is 12 amino acids. CDR3 residues: CASGVKLNEQYF. In nucleotides, the CDR3 is TGTGCTAGCGGTGTTAAGCTGAACGAGCAGTACTTC.

The V and J genes are TRBV7-3 and TRBJ1-5; 7 positions match TRBD1. Germline assignment: CDR1 SGHTA and CDR2 FQGTGA. The ends lost 5 bases at V and 1 base at J; junction bases unmatched: 8. The CDR3 loop spans 16 amino acids. For the CDR3, the DNA is TGTGCCAGCAGCGACAGGGAAGGGAAGAGCAATCAGCCCCAGCATTTT. Protein sequence: CASSDREGKSNQPQHF. The variable domain in full, completed from reference TRBV7-3 and TRBJ1-5, reads GAGVSQTPSNKVTEKGKYVELRCDPISGHTALYWYRQSLGQGPEFLIYFQGTGAADDSGLPNDRFFAVRPEGSVSTLKIQRTERGDSAVYLCASSDREGKSNQPQHFGDGTRLSIL.

This clone showed up just a few times. The chain joins TRBV7-8 to TRBJ1-2; 8 bases are a match to TRBD1. Germline V gives CDR1 SGHVS, CDR2 FQNEAQ. V shed 1 base, J shed 4 bases, and the junction held 2 bases outside the gene matches. The CDR3 has 14 residues. Here the CDR3 reads CASSLGQGSYGYTF. CDR3 nucleotides: TGTGCCAGCAGCTTAGGACAGGGGAGCTATGGCTACACCTTC. Supplemented by reference TRBV7-8 and TRBJ1-2, the full variable domain reads GAGVSQSPRYKVAKRGQDVALRCDPISGHVSLFWYQQALGQGPEFLTYFQNEAQLDKSGLPSDRFFAERPEGSVSTLKIQRTQQEDSAVYLCASSLGQGSYGYTFGSGTRLTVV.

CDR3 loop: CASSQARYTDEQFF. CDR3 bases: TGTGCCAGCAGCCAAGCCAGGTACACAGATGAGCAGTTCTTC. The V call is TRBV4-2, the J call TRBJ2-1, with D hard to call. The CDR3 consists of 14 residues. Deletions cut 1 base from V and 8 bases from J, with 12 bases between. The germline V gene has CDR1 LGHNA and CDR2 YNFKEQ.

This clone has only a few counts. The rearrangement uses TRBV6-1 and TRBJ1-2, with 7 bases matching TRBD1. Germline CDR1 is MNHNS and CDR2 is SASEGT. The CDR3 has 14 amino acids. V shed 6 bases and J 5 bases; nucleotides not matched to a gene: 9. CDR3 region: CASRGGGGLYGYTF. The CDR3 DNA reads as TGTGCCAGCAGGGGCGGAGGGGGCTTATATGGCTACACCTTC.

The chain couples TRBV9 to TRBJ2-1; TRBD2 aligns across 7 bases. Germline V gene lookup returns CDR1 SGDLS and CDR2 YYNGEE. With V trimmed by 3 bases and J by 6 bases, 12 bases remained unmatched. The CDR3 has 16 amino acids. CDR3 DNA: TGTGCCAGCAGCGAGGCGAGCGGGATTAGCGGCAATGAGCAGTTCTTC. It encodes CASSEASGISGNEQFF. Full variable domain (remainder filled in from reference TRBV9 and TRBJ2-1): DSGVTQTPKHLITATGQRVTLRCSPRSGDLSVYWYQQSLDQGLQFLIQYYNGEERAKGNILERFSAQQFPDLHSELNLSSLELGDSALYFCASSEASGISGNEQFFGPGTRLTVL.

This clone was counted only a few times. The chain uses TRBV28 and TRBJ1-5; TRBD1 is a possible D gene (5 bases). Germline lookup yields CDR1 MDHEN and CDR2 SYDVKM. Trimming shortened V by 10 bases and J by 9 bases, and 22 bases separated the two germline ends. This CDR3 region has 14 residues. CDR3 nucleotides: TGTGCCACCGTAGAGGGGACGGCTGCTGGGCCCCAGCATTTT. Translated: CATVEGTAAGPQHF.

Here the CDR3 reads CASSYNRAMNTEAFF. In DNA form, the CDR3 reads TGTGCCAGCAGTTACAACAGGGCCATGAACACTGAAGCTTTCTTT. This chain joins TRBV6-6 and TRBJ1-1; tentatively, D is TRBD1 (6 bases). CDR1 is MNHNY, CDR2 SVGAGI, per germline (reference sequence). CDR3 size: 15 residues. V was pared by 2 bases and J by 0 bases, with 10 bases between.

This chain joins TRBV29-1 and TRBJ2-7; TRBD1 matches 9 bases. The V gene end was trimmed by 6 bases and the J gene end by 5 bases; junction bases not matched to a gene: 8. The CDR3 runs 13 residues. The germline gives CDR1 SQVTM, CDR2 ANQGSEA. CDR3 nucleotide sequence: TGCAGCGTCCCGGGACAGGGTAGGAACGAGCAGTACTTC. It codes for CSVPGQGRNEQYF.

The chain combines TRBV2 with TRBJ2-5; 15 bases match TRBD2. CDR1 and CDR2 (germline): SNHLY, FYNNEI. V lost 7 bases and J lost 7; bases outside the gene matches: 7. The CDR3 has 15 amino acids. The CDR3 DNA reads as TGTGCCAGCACTGGACTAGCGGGGGGGGATGGGACCCAGTACTTC. Translated, it gives CASTGLAGGDGTQYF.

This chain connects TRBV6-1 to TRBJ2-7, with a weak D call TRBD2 (5 bases). CDR3 length: 11 residues. V was cut by 8 bases and J by 5 bases, with 10 bases left in between. Germline-derived CDR1 and CDR2 are MNHNS and SASEGT. CDR3 bases: TGTGCCAGCCTCCTAGCTGACGAGCAGTACTTC. It yields the protein CASLLADEQYF.

J is TRBJ1-2 and V is TRBV7-2; the D is unclear. This CDR3 contains 15 residues. The germline gives CDR1 SGHTA, CDR2 FQGNSA. The ends were cut back, 3 bases at V and 2 bases at J, with 13 bases in the middle. The DNA for the CDR3 is TGTGCCAGCAGCTTTCAGTCTCTATTAAACTATGGCTACACCTTC. Translating gives CASSFQSLLNYGYTF.

This chain uses TRBV7-9 with TRBJ2-5, with 7 bases aligning to TRBD2. J was trimmed by 0 bases and V by 5 bases; bases with no gene match: 6. CDR1 and CDR2 from the germline V gene are SEHNR and FQNEAQ (reference sequence). CDR3 length: 15 amino acids. CDR3: CASSGPGGNQETQYF. The CDR3 coding sequence is TGTGCCAGCAGCGGACCGGGAGGAAACCAAGAGACCCAGTACTTC. The whole variable domain, remainder taken from reference TRBV7-9 and TRBJ2-5, is DTGVSQNPRHKITKRGQNVTFRCDPISEHNRLYWYRQTLGQGPEFLTYFQNEAQLEKSRLLSDRFSAERPKGSFSTLEIQRTEQGDSAMYLCASSGPGGNQETQYFGPGTRLLVL.

V is TRBV28 and J is TRBJ2-7; 8 nucleotides line up with TRBD1. The J segment lost 2 bases and the V segment lost 6 bases, leaving 15 bases of the junction unmatched. From germline, CDR1 is MDHEN and CDR2 SYDVKM. CDR3 size: 17 residues. The CDR3 DNA sequence: TGTGCCAGCAGCAAACCCCGCGGGACAGGTCGCACCTACGAGCAGTACTTC. This translates into CASSKPRGTGRTYEQYF.

The chain carries TRBV10-3 and TRBJ2-7, with D perhaps TRBD2 (5 bases). Germline CDR1 and CDR2: ENHRY and SYGVKD. V gave up 2 bases and J gave up 5 bases, with 13 bases separating them. The CDR3 has 14 amino acids. This CDR3 is CAISEQTGWDEQYF. The CDR3 region has the DNA TGTGCCATCAGTGAGCAAACGGGGTGGGACGAGCAGTACTTC.

The chain couples TRBV5-1 to TRBJ2-3; TRBD2 matches 7 bases. Germline V gene data show CDR1 as SGHRS and CDR2 as YFSETQ. The V and J ends lost 0 bases and 6 bases, in that order; junction bases with no gene match: 10. The CDR3 is made up of 16 amino acids. The CDR3 here is CASSLVLGGDQDTQYF. The CDR3 DNA sequence: TGCGCCAGCAGCTTGGTACTTGGGGGGGACCAGGATACGCAGTATTTT.

The V and J genes are TRBV28 and TRBJ2-2; D uncertain. The length of the CDR3 is 13 residues. V lost 3 bases and J lost 8, with 10 bases in between. In germline, CDR1 is MDHEN, CDR2 SYDVKM. CDR3 sequence: CASSFMRPGELFF. The CDR3 nucleotides are TGTGCCAGCAGTTTTATGAGACCGGGGGAGCTGTTTTTT.

The chain recombines TRBV6-5 with TRBJ2-1; the D is unclear. Trimming pared 2 bases from V and 10 bases from J, leaving 6 bases between. Germline CDR1 reads MNHEY; CDR2 reads SVGAGI. This CDR3 spans 11 amino acids. CDR3 protein: CASSYVGEQFF. The CDR3 bases are TGTGCCAGCAGTTACGTCGGGGAGCAGTTCTTC.

The chain carries TRBV11-2 and TRBJ2-2, with a tentative D call TRBD2 (6 bases). V was clipped by 11 bases and J by 6 bases, with 13 bases between them. Looked up from germline, CDR1 is SGHAT and CDR2 is FQNNGV. There are 12 residues in the CDR3. The CDR3 sequence: CAGRTDAGELFF. Written as DNA, the CDR3 is TGTGCCGGGAGGACGGATGCCGGGGAGCTGTTTTTT.

This clone appeared once. The chain couples TRBV19 to TRBJ1-1; no clear D gene. From germline, CDR1 is LNHDA and CDR2 SQIVND (reference sequence). The CDR3 loop spans 14 amino acids. Trimming cost V 9 bases and J 2 bases, with 16 bases left between them. As DNA, the CDR3 is TGTGCCAGCGGAAGGGTATCCCGTAACACTGAAGCTTTCTTT. It is translated as CASGRVSRNTEAFF.

The chain is built from TRBV9 and TRBJ2-3; a possible D gene is TRBD2 (7 bases). Germline CDR1 reads SGDLS; CDR2 reads YYNGEE. V was shortened by 0 bases and J by 2 bases, with 16 bases between the two germline ends. CDR3 length equals 17 residues. The chain's CDR3 is CASSVAGGVIITDTQYF. CDR3 bases: TGTGCCAGCAGCGTAGCGGGGGGCGTAATAATCACAGATACGCAGTATTTT.